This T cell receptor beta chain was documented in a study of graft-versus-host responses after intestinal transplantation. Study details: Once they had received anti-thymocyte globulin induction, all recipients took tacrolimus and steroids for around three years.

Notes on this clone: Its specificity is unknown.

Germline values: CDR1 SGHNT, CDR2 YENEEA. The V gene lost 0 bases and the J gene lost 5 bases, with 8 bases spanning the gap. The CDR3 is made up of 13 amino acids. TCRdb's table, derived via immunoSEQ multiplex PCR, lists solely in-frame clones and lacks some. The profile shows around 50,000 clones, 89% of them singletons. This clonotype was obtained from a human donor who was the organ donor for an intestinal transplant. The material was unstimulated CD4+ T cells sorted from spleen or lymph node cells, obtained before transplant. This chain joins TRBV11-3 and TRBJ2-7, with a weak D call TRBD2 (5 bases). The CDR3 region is CASSLELENEQYF. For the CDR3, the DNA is TGTGCCAGCAGCTTAGAACTAGAGAACGAGCAGTACTTC.